This paragraph covers one T cell receptor (beta chain) sequence. V was trimmed by 7 bases and J by 1 base, leaving 17 bases between them. Germline-derived CDR1 and CDR2 are MNHEY and SVGAGI. The CDR3 is 15 residues long. The data belong to a study of blood T cell repertoires in COVID-19. Study information: Spain, Italy and the United States supplied samples that represented acute and convalescent COVID-19.

The assay was immunoSEQ multiplex PCR, and TCRdb's table has in-frame clones only and misses some. The repertoire holds about 170,000 clones, about four fifths seen once, with around 7.7% in the top ten. The rearrangement links TRBV6-5 to TRBJ2-7; D may be TRBD1 (5 bases). The TCR was taken from a man aged 35-49 years who had recovered from COVID-19. Sequenced material: peripheral blood. In DNA form, the CDR3 reads TGTGCCAGCAAGCAGGGATCATTCTTTTCCTACGAGCAGTACTTC. Its protein is CASKQGSFFSYEQYF.